This T cell receptor beta chain was identified in a study of T cell therapy after organ transplantation (dated by TCRdb to the late 2010s). Study-wide context: Therapy products were autologous CMV-specific T cells expanded in vitro for 2 to 3 weeks with a peptide pool of 30 HLA class I and II CMV epitopes. Patients were given up to 6 doses of T cells at 2-week intervals and were followed for 29 weeks after finishing therapy. Among the 10 or so patients, eight were classed as clinical responders, while two were classed as nonresponders. Across 2 to 6 intravenous infusions, patients got a median of 1.92 x 10^8 CMV-specific T cells. This study was a follow-up analysis of the TRBV repertoire from an open-label phase I trial that tested autologous CMV-specific adoptive T cell therapy in people who had received solid-organ transplants. Pretherapy peripheral blood samples were collected before T cell therapy was commenced. Only about 85% of the 10 patients had long-term post-therapy samples available. The study at large found these results: The small number of expansions detected in nonresponders may be due to reduced sample coverage caused by poor CD8+ T cell yield. Fold change in CD8 clonality after therapy was inversely correlated with pretherapy clonality, suggesting that less biased repertoires were more receptive to remodeling. Marked pretherapy clonal expansions with minimal repertoire change after therapy were observed in nonresponders. Assessment of confounders such as concurrent antirejection and antiviral medications was prevented by the small cohort. Both transferred clonotypes and endogenous clonotypes not detected in the therapy products appeared to be included in post-therapy reconstitution.

The sample's time point, from its label and the paper: before start of T cell therapy. The patients had received solid-organ transplants and had drug-resistant/recurrent cytomegalovirus. Approximately 9 trial participants were selected for repertoire analysis based on availability of post-therapy peripheral blood mononuclear cells. Viable CD3+CD8+CD4- lymphocytes were sorted from PBMCs on a BD FACSAria III. The Qiagen DNeasy Kit was used to extract genomic DNA from the sorted cells. The immunoSEQ two-step, bias-controlled multiplex PCR assay was used to amplify TRB CDR3 regions from genomic DNA. Sequencing of CDR3 libraries was carried out on an Illumina NextSeq 500. The authors' analysis ran thus. Initial alignment and bioinformatics, including bias normalization against synthetic CDR3 analogs, were performed with the immunoSEQ Analyzer platform. V, D and J gene annotation followed the IMGT database definitions. Additional TRBV analyses were carried out with default settings in VDJtools version 1.1.10 and the R package tcR version 2.2.1.11. For the GLIPH analysis, version 1.0 was run with default settings. To test for significant clonotype frequency changes in CDR3 sequences with at least 5 reads, a 2-sided binomial test with Benjamini-Hochberg correction (alpha = 0.01) was used. Not all clones reach the TCRdb copy of this immuneACCESS table, which keeps in-frame sequences only. Checked studies attribute under half of the gap to unresolved V genes and leave the rest unexplained. V and J calls and clone size come straight from that table; D and trimming were deduced from the DNA. Recorded for this sample are about 48,000 clones; approximately 94% of them occurred a single time. Clones ranked in the top ten supply roughly 3% of the sample.

Comment on this clone: Its antigen is still unknown. Base qualities are not provided; no much larger clone lies one nucleotide away.

The receptor was isolated from a human patient who had received a solid organ transplant and had CMV disease. This specimen was CD8+ T cells from blood, taken before autologous CMV-specific T cell therapy.

Read as DNA, the sequence is TGTGCCAGCAGCCCACCGGGACAGCGCTATGGCTACACCTTC. The resulting protein is CASSPPGQRYGYTF. Rearrangement joined TRBV14 to TRBJ1-2, and 7 bases in between align with TRBD1. From cysteine to phenylalanine, the CDR3 is 14 amino acids long. Of the read, only the CDR3 DNA is kept; its 42 bases are in frame from base 1. In the germline V gene, CDR1 corresponds to SGHDN and CDR2 to FVKESK. V lost 4 bases and J lost 4 bases, and the count of bases not matched to a germline gene is 6.